This T cell receptor (beta chain) was found in a study of blood T cell repertoires in COVID-19. The method was immunoSEQ multiplex PCR; TCRdb's version includes in-frame clones alone and lacks a portion of them. The table lists 60,000 to 70,000 clones, roughly four fifths of them singletons. Germline V gene lookup returns CDR1 LGHNA and CDR2 YSLEER. Trimming at V came to 1 base and at J to 2 bases, leaving 3 bases not matched to a gene. CDR3 length: 15 residues. The rearrangement joins TRBV4-3 to TRBJ2-7; 9 positions agree with TRBD1. Sequencing was carried out using peripheral blood. This sequence was found in a woman older than 75 with acute or convalescent COVID-19. Written as DNA, the CDR3 is TGCGCCAGCAGCCAAGGGACAGGGGACGCCTACGAGCAGTACTTC. The encoded protein is CASSQGTGDAYEQYF.